This T cell receptor beta chain was recovered during a study of blood T cells in healthy people across ages. Study-level findings and limits: In the absence of known donor CMV status, changes in expanded clonotypes were possibly confounded. Those diversity estimates obtained from one million T cells were thought to be underestimates. Roughly linearly, TCR beta diversity per million T cells fell as age increased.

The second PCR ran about 6 to 12 cycles with a sample-barcoded 5' primer and J-beta primers. TCRdb recomputed calls from the 5' RACE reads with MiXCR, one row per CDR3 protein. The top ten hold under 15% of the sample, which has 950,000 to 1,200,000 distinct CDR3 sequences, around two fifths seen once. With regard to this clonotype: No antigen is known for it.

The CDR3 spans 14 residues. From germline, CDR1 is LNHNV and CDR2 YYDKDF (reference sequence). V was clipped by 0 bases and J by 1 base, with 7 bases between them. The sequencing sample was made of blood. V and J are TRBV15 and TRBJ2-7, with D possibly being TRBD1 (5 bases). The receptor was isolated from a man aged 18 to 30 in good health. This CDR3 is CATSRDKGSYEQYF. CDR3 bases: TGTGCCACCAGCAGAGATAAGGGGTCCTACGAGCAGTACTTC.